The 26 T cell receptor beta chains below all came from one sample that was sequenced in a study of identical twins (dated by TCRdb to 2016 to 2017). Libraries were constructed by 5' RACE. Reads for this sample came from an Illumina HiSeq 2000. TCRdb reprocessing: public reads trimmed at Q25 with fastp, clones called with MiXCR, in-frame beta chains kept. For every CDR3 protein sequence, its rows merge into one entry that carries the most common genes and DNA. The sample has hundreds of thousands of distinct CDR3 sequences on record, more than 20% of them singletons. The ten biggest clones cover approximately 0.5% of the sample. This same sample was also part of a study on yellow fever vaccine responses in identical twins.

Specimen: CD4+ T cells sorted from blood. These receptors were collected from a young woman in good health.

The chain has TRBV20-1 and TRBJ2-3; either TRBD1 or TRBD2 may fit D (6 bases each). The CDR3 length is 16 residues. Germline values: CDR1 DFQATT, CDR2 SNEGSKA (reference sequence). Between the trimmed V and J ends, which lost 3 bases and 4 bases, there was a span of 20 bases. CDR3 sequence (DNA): TGCAGTGCTAGGGGGGGACACGGCGGAGATCCAGATACGCAGTATTTT. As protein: CSARGGHGGDPDTQYF.

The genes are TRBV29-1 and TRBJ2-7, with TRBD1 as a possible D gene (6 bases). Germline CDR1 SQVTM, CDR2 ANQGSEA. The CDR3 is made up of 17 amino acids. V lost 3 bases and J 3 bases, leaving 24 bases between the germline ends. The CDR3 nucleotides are TGCAGCGTTGACGAAACAGGGAGCTTATTGATTTTCTACGAGCAGTACGTC. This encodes CSVDETGSLLIFYEQYV.

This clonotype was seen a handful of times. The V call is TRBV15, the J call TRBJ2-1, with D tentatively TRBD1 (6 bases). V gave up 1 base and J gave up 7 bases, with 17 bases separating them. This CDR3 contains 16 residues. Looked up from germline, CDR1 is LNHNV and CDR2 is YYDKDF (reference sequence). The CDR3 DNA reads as TGTGCCACCAGCAGAGTACTGGGGGCGAAGATAAATGAGCAGTTCTTC. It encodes CATSRVLGAKINEQFF. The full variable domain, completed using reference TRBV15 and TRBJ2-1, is DAMVIQNPRYQVTQFGKPVTLSCSQTLNHNVMYWYQQKSSQAPKLLFHYYDKDFNNEADTPDNFQSRRPNTSFCFLDIRSPGLGDTAMYLCATSRVLGAKINEQFFGPGTRLTVL.

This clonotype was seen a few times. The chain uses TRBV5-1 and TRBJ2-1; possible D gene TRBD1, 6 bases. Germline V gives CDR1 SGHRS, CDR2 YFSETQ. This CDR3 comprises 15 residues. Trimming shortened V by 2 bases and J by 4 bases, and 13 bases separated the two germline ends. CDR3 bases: TGCGCCAGCAGCTTTCCAACAGGGAAATACAATGAGCAGTTCTTC. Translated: CASSFPTGKYNEQFF.

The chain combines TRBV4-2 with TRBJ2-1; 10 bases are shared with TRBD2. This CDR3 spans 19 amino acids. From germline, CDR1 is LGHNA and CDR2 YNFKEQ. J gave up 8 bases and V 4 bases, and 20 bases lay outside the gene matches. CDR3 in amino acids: CASSLMLGAGGPRTDEQFF. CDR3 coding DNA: TGTGCCAGCAGCCTGATGCTTGGAGCGGGGGGGCCCCGTACAGATGAGCAGTTCTTC.

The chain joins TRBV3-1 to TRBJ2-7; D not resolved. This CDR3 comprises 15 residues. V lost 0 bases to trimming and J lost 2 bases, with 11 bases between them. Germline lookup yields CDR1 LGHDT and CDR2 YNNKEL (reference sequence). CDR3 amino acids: CASSQETLQPYEQYF. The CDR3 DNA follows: TGTGCCAGCAGCCAAGAGACCCTACAACCCTACGAGCAGTACTTC.

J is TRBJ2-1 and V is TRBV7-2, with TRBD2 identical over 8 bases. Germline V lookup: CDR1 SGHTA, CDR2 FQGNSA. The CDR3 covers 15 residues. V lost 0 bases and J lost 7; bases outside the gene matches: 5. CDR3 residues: CASSLASGLVNEQFF. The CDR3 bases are TGTGCCAGCAGCTTAGCATCGGGACTAGTTAATGAGCAGTTCTTC.

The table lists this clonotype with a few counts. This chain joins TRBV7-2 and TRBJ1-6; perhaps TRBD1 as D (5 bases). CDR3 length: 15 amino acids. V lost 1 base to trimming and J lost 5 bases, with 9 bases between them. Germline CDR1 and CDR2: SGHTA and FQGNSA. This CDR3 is CASSLVGTNNSPLHF. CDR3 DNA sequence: TGTGCCAGCAGCTTAGTAGGGACCAATAATTCACCCCTCCACTTT.

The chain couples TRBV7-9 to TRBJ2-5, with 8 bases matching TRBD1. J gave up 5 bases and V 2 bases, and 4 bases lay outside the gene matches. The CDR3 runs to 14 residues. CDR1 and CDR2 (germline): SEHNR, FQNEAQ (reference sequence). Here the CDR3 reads CASSLLRQGETQYF. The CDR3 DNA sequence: TGTGCCAGCAGCTTACTTAGACAGGGGGAGACCCAGTACTTC.

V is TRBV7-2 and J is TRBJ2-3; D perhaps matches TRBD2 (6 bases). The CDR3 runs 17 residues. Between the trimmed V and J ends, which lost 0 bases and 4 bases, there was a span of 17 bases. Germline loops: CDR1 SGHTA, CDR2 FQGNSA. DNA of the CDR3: TGTGCCAGCAGCTTAGCGGGAGCGGGCGCCCGCTCAGATACGCAGTATTTT. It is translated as CASSLAGAGARSDTQYF.

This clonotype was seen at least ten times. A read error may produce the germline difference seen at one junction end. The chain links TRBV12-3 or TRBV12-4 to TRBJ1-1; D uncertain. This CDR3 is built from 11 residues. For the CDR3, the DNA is TGCGCCAGCAGCCGGAACACTGAAGCTTTCTTT. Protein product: CASSRNTEAFF.

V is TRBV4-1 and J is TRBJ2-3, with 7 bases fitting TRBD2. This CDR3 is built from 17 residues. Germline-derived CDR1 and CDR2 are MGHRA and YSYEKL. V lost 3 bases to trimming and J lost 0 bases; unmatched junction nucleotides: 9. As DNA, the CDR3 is TGCGCCAGCAGCCATGGGTTCCGGGAGGCTAGCACAGATACGCAGTATTTT. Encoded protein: CASSHGFREASTDTQYF.

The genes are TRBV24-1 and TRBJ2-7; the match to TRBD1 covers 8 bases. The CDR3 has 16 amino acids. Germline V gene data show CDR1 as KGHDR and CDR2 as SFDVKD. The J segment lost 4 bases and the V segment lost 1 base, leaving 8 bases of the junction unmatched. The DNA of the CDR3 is TGTGCCACCAGTGATTTTGGCGGACAGGGCGTGTACGAGCAGTACTTC. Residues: CATSDFGGQGVYEQYF.

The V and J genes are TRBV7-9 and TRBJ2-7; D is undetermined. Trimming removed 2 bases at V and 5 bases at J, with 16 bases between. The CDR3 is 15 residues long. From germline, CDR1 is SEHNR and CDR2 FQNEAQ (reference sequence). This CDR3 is CASSLLPLDLDEQYF. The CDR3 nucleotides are TGTGCCAGCAGCTTATTGCCTCTAGATCTTGACGAGCAGTACTTC.

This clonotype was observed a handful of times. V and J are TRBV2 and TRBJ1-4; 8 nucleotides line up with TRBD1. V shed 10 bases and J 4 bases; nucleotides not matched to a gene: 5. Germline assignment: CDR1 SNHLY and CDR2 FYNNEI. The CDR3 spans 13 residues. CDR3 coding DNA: TGTGCCACAGGGACAGGTCTTAATGAAAAACTGTTTTTT. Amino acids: CATGTGLNEKLFF.

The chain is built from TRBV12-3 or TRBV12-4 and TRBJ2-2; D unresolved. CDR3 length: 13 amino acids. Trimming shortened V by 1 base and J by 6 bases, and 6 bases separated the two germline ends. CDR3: CASSLVGPGELFF. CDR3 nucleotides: TGTGCCAGCAGTTTAGTAGGCCCCGGGGAGCTGTTTTTT.

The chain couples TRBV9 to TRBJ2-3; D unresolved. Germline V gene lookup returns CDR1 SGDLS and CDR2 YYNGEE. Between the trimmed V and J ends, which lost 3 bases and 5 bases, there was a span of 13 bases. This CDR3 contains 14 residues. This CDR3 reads CASSAVPFGDTQYF. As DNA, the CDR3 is TGTGCCAGCAGCGCCGTCCCATTTGGAGATACGCAGTATTTT. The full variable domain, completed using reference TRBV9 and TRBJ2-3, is DSGVTQTPKHLITATGQRVTLRCSPRSGDLSVYWYQQSLDQGLQFLIQYYNGEERAKGNILERFSAQQFPDLHSELNLSSLELGDSALYFCASSAVPFGDTQYFGPGTRLTVL.

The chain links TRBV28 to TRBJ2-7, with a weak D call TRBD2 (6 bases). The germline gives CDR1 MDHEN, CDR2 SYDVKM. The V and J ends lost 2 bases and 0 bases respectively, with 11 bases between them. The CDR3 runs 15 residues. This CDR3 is CASSLGGTPSYEQYF. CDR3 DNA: TGTGCCAGCAGTTTAGGCGGGACTCCCTCCTACGAGCAGTACTTC.

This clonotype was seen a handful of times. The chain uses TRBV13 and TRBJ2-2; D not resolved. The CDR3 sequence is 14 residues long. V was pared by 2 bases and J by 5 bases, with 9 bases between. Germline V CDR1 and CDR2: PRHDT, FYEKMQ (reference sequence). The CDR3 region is CASSLYRWTGELFF. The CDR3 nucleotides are TGTGCCAGCAGCTTATACCGGTGGACCGGGGAGCTGTTTTTT.

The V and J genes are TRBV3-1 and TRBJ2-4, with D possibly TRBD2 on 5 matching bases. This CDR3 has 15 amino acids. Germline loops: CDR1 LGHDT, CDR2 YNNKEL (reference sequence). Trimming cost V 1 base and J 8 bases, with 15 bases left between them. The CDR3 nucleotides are TGTGCCAGCAGCCAAGGACCGGGGATTTTGTACATTCAGTACTTC. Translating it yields CASSQGPGILYIQYF.

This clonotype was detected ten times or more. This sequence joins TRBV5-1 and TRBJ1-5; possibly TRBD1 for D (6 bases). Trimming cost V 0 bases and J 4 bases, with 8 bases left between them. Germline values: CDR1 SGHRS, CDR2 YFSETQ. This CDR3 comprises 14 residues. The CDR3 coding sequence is TGCGCCAGCAGCTTGGGGGGGCCAAATCAGCCCCAGCATTTT. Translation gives CASSLGGPNQPQHF.

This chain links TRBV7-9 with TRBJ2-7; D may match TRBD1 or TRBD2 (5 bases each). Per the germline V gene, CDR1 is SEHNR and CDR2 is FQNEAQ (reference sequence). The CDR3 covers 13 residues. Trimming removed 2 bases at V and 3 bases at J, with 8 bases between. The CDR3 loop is CASSLSGSYEQYV. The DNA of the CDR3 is TGTGCCAGCAGCTTATCAGGGAGCTACGAGCAGTACGTC.

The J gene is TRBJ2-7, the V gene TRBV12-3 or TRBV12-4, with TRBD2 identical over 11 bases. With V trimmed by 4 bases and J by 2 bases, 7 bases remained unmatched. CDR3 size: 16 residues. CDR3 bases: TGTGCCAGCAGTTCCGCCGGGACTAGCGGTCCCTACGAGCAGTACGTC. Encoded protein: CASSSAGTSGPYEQYV.

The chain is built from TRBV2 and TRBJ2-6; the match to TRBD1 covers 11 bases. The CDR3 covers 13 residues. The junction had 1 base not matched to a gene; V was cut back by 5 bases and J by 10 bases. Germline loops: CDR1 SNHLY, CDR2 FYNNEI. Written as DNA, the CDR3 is TGTGCCAGCAGTCGGGACAGGGGGAACGTCCTGACTTTC. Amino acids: CASSRDRGNVLTF.

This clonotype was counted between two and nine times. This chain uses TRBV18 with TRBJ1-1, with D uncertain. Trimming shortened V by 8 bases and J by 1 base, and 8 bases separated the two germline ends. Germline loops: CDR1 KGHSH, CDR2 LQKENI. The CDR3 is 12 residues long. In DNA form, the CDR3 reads TGTGCCAGCGGCCAAAAGAACACTGAAGCTTTCTTT. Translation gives CASGQKNTEAFF.

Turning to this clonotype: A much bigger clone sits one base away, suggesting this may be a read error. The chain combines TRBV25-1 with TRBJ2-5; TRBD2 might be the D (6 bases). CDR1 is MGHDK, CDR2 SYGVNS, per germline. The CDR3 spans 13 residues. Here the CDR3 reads CASSGGESESQYF. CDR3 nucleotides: TGTGCCAGCAGTGGGGGGGAATCAGAGTCCCAGTACTTC. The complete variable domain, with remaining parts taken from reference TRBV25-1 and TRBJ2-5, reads EADIYQTPRYLVIGTGKKITLECSQTMGHDKMYWYQQDPGMELHLIHYSYGVNSTEKGDLSSESTVSRIRTEHFPLTLESARPSHTSQYLCASSGGESESQYFGPGTRLLVL.